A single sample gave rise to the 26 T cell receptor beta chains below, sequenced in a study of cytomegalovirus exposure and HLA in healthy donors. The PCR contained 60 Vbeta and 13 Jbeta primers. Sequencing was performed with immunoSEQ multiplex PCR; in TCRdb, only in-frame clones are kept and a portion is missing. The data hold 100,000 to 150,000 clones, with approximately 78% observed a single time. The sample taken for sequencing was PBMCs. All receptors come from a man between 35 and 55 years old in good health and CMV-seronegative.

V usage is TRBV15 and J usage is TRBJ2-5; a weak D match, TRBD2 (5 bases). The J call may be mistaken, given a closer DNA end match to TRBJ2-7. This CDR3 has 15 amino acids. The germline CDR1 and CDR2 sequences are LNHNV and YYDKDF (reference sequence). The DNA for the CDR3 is TGTGCCACCAGCAGAGATAGGCGGACTTTGGACGAGCAGTACTTC. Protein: CATSRDRRTLDEQYF.

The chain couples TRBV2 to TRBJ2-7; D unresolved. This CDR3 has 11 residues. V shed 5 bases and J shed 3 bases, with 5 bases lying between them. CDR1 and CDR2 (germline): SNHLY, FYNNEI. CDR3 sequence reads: CASSTFYEQYF. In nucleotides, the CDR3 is TGTGCCAGCAGTACTTTCTACGAGCAGTACTTC.

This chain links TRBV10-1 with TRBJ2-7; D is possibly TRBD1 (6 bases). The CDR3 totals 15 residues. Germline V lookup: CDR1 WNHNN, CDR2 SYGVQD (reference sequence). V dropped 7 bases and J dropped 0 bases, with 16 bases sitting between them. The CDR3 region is CASKFTGMSSYEQYF. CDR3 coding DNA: TGCGCCAGCAAGTTCACAGGGATGAGCTCCTACGAGCAGTACTTC.

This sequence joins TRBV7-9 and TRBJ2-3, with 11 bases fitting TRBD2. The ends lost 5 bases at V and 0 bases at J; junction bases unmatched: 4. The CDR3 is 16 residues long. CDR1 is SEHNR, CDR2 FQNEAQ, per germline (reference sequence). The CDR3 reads CASSPGLAASTDTQYF. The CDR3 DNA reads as TGTGCCAGCAGCCCGGGACTAGCGGCGAGCACAGATACGCAGTATTTT. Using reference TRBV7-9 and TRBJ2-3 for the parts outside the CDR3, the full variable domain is DTGVSQNPRHKITKRGQNVTFRCDPISEHNRLYWYRQTLGQGPEFLTYFQNEAQLEKSRLLSDRFSAERPKGSFSTLEIQRTEQGDSAMYLCASSPGLAASTDTQYFGPGTRLTVL.

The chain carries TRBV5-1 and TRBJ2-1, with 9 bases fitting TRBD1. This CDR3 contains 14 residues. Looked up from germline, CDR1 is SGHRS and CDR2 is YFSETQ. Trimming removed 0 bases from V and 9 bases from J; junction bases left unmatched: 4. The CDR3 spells CASSLEGTGTEQFF. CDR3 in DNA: TGCGCCAGCAGCTTGGAAGGGACAGGGACTGAGCAGTTCTTC.

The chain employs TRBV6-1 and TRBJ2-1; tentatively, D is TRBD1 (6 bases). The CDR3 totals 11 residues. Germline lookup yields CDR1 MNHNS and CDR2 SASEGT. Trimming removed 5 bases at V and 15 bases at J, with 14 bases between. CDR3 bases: TGTGCCAGCAGTTCCGGGACACTCGCGTTCTTC. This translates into CASSSGTLAFF.

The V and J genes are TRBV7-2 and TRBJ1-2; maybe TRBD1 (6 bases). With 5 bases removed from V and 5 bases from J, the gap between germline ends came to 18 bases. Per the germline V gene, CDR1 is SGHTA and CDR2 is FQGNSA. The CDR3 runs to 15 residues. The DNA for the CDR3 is TGTGCCAGCAGCCAAAGGGGGGGGCGCGAATATGGCTACACCTTC. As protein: CASSQRGGREYGYTF.

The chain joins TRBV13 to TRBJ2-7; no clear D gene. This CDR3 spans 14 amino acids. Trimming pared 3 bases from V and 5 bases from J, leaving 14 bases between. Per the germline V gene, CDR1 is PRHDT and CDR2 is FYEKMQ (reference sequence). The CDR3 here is CASSFTRRGNEQYF. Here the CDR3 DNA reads TGTGCCAGCAGCTTCACGCGGCGTGGTAACGAGCAGTACTTC.

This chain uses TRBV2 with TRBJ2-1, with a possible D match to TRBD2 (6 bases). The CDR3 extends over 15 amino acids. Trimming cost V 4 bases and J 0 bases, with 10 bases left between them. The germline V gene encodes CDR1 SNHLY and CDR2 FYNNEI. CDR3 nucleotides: TGTGCCAGCAGTGTTGACGGGAGCTCCTACAATGAGCAGTTCTTC. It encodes CASSVDGSSYNEQFF.

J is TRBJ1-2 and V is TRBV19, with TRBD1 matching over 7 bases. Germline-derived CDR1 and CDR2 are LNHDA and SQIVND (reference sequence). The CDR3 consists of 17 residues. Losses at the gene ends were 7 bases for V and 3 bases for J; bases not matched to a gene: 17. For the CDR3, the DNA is TGTGCCAGTACTCCTTGGGTCAGGGGGATGCTACACTATGGCTACACCTTC. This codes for CASTPWVRGMLHYGYTF.

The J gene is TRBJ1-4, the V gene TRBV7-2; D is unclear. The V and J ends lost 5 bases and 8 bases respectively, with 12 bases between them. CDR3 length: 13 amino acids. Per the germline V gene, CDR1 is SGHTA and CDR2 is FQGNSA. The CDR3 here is CASSLGEREKLFF. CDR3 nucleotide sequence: TGTGCCAGCAGCCTCGGGGAGCGGGAAAAACTGTTTTTT.

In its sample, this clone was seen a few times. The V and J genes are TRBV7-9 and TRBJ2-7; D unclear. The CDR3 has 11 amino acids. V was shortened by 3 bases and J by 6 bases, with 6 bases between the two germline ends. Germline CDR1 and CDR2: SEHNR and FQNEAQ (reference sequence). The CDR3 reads CASSFVSEQYF. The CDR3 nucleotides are TGTGCCAGCAGCTTCGTTTCCGAGCAGTACTTC.

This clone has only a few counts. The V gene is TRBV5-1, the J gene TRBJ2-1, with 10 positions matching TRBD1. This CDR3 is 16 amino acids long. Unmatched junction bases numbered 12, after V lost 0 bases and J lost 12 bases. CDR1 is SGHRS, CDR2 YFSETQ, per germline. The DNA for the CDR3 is TGCGCCAGCAGCTTGGGGGACAGGGGACCCCTCGGGTGGCAGTTCTTC. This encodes CASSLGDRGPLGWQFF.

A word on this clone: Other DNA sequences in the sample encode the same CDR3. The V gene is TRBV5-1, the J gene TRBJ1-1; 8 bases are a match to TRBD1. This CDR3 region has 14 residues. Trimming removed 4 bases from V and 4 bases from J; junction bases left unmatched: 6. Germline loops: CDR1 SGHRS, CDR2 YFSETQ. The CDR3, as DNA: TGCGCCAGCAGCGGGCAGGGGGCAGGCACTGAAGCTTTCTTT. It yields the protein CASSGQGAGTEAFF.

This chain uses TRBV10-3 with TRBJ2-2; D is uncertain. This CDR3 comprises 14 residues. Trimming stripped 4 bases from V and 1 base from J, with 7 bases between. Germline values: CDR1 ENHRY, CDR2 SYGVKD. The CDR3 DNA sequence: TGTGCCATCAGTGTTTCACAGAACACCGGGGAGCTGTTTTTT. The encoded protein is CAISVSQNTGELFF.

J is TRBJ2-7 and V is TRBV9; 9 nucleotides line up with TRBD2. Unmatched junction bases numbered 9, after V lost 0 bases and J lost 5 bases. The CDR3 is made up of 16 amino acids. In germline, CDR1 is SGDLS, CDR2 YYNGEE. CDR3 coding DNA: TGTGCCAGCAGCGTAGGCTTTTTGGTAGCGGGGGACGAGCAGTACTTC. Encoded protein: CASSVGFLVAGDEQYF.

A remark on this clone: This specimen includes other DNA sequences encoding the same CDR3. This CDR3 reads CASSRGQGRDEQYF. The CDR3 coding sequence is TGCGCCAGCAGCCGGGGACAGGGGAGGGACGAGCAGTACTTC. This rearrangement joins TRBV4-3 to TRBJ2-7, with 10 nucleotides matching TRBD1. The CDR3 spans 14 residues. Losses at the gene ends were 4 bases for V and 5 bases for J; bases not matched to a gene: 5. CDR1 and CDR2 from the germline V gene are LGHNA and YSLEER.

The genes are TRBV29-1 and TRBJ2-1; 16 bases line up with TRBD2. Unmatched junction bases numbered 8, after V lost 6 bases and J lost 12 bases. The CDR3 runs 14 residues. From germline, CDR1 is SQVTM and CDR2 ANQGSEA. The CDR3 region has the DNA TGCAGCGTCACGGGACTAGCGGGGGGGGGTGGGCAGTTCTTC. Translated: CSVTGLAGGGGQFF.

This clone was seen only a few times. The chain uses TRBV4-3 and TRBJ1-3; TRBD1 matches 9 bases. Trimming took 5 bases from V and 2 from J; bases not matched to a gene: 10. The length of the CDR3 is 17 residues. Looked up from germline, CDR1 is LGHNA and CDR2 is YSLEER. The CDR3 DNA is TGCGCCAGCAGCGACGGGACAGGGAATAGTGCTGGAAACACCATATATTTT. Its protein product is CASSDGTGNSAGNTIYF.

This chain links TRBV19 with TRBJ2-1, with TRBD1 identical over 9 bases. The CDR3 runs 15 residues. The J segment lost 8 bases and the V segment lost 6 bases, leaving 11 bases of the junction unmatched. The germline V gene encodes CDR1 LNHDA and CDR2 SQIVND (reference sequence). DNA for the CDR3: TGTGCCAGTAGGGGGGGACAGGGCCAATTCCATGAGCAGTTCTTC. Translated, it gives CASRGGQGQFHEQFF.

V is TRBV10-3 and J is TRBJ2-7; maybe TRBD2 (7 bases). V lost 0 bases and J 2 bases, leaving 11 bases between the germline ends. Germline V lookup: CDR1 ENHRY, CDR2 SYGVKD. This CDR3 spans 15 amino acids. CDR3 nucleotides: TGTGCCATCAGTGAGTCGGGGGGGGCGACCTACGAGCAGTACTTC. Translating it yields CAISESGGATYEQYF.

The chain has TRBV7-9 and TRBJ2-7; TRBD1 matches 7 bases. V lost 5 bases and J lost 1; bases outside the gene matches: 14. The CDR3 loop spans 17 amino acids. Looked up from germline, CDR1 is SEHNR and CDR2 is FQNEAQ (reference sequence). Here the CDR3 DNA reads TGTGCCAGCAGCAATTACGTCAACAGGGGAGTATCCTACGAGCAGTACTTC. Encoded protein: CASSNYVNRGVSYEQYF. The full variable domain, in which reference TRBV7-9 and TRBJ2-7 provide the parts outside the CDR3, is DTGVSQNPRHKITKRGQNVTFRCDPISEHNRLYWYRQTLGQGPEFLTYFQNEAQLEKSRLLSDRFSAERPKGSFSTLEIQRTEQGDSAMYLCASSNYVNRGVSYEQYFGPGTRLTVT.

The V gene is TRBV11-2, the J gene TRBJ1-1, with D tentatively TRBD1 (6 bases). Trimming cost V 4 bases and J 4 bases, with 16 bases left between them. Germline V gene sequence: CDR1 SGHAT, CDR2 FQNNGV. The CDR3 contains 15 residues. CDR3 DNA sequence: TGTGCCAGCAGCTGGGGGGGGGCGGGGGGCACTGAAGCTTTCTTT. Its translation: CASSWGGAGGTEAFF. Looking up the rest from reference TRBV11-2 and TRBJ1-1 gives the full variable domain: EAGVAQSPRYKIIEKRQSVAFWCNPISGHATLYWYQQILGQGPKLLIQFQNNGVVDDSQLPKDRFSAERLKGVDSTLKIQPAKLEDSAVYLCASSWGGAGGTEAFFGQGTRLTVV.

CDR3 loop: CAWSVRTDGEQYF. In DNA, the CDR3 is TGTGCCTGGAGTGTACGGACAGATGGGGAGCAGTACTTC. The rearrangement joins TRBV30 to TRBJ2-7, with D tentatively TRBD1 (6 bases). CDR1 GTSNPN and CDR2 SVGIG come from the germline V gene (reference sequence). Between the trimmed V and J ends, which lost 0 bases and 7 bases, there was a span of 13 bases. The CDR3 length is 13 residues.

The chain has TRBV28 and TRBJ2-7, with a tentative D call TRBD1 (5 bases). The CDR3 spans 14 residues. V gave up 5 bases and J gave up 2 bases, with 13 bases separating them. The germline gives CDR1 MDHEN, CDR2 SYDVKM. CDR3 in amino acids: CASSLLDSAYEQYF. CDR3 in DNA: TGTGCCAGCAGTCTTCTCGACAGTGCCTACGAGCAGTACTTC. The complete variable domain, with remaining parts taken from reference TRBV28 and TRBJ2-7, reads DVKVTQSSRYLVKRTGEKVFLECVQDMDHENMFWYRQDPGLGLRLIYFSYDVKMKEKGDIPEGYSVSREKKERFSLILESASTNQTSMYLCASSLLDSAYEQYFGPGTRLTVT.

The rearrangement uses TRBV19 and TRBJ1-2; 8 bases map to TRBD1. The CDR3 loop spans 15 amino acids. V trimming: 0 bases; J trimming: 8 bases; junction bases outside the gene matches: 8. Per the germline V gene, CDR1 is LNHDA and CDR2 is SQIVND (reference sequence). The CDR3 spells CASSIDQGAVNGYTF. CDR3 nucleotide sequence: TGTGCCAGTAGTATAGATCAGGGGGCCGTGAACGGCTACACCTTC.